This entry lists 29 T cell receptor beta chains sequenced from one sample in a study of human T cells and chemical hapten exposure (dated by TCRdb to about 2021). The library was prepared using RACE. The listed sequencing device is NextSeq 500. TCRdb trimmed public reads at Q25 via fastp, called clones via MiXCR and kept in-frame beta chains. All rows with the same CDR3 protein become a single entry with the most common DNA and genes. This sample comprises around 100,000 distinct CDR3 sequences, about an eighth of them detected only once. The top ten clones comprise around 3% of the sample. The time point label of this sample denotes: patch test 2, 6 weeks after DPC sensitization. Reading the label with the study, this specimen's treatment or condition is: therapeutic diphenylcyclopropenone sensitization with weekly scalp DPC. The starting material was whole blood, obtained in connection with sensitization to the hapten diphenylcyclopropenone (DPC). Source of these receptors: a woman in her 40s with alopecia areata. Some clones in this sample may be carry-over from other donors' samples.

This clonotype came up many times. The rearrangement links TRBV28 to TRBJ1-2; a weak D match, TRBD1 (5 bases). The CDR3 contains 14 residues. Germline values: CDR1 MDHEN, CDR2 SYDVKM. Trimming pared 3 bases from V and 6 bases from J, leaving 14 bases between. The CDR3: CASSFSRTQHGYTF. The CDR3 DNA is TGTGCCAGCAGTTTCTCGAGGACACAACATGGCTACACCTTC.

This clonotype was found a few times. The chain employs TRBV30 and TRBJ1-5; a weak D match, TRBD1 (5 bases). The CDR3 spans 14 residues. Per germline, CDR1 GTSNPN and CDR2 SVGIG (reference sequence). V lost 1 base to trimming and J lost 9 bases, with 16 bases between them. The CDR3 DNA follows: TGTGCCTGGAGTGCCGGGACCCCGAGAACGCCCCAGCATTTT. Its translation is CAWSAGTPRTPQHF.

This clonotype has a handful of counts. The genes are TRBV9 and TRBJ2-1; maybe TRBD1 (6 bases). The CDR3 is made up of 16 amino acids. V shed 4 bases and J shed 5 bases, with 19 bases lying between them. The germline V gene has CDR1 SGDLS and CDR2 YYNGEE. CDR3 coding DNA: TGTGCCAGCAGCAAAGAGACAGGTTGGGGAAACAATGAGCAGTTCTTC. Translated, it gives CASSKETGWGNNEQFF.

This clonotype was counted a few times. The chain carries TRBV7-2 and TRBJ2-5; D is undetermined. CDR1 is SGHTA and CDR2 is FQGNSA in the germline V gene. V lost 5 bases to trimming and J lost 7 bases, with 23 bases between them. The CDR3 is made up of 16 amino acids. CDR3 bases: TGTGCCAGCAGCCTCACGGGCCTTCACGGCACGGGGACCCAGTACTTC. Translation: CASSLTGLHGTGTQYF.

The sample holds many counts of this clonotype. Written as DNA, the CDR3 is TGTGCCAGCACCGTGGTGGGCGGGGCCGCCAACATTCAGTACTTC. The encoded protein is CASTVVGGAANIQYF. The chain recombines TRBV11-2 with TRBJ2-4, with a tentative D call TRBD2 (6 bases). V was trimmed by 7 bases and J by 7 bases, leaving 20 bases between them. The germline CDR1 and CDR2 sequences are SGHAT and FQNNGV. The CDR3 covers 15 residues.

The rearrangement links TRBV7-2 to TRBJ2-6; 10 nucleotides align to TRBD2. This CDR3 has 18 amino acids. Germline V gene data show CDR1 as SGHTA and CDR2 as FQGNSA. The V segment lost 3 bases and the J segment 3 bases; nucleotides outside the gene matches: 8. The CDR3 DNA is TGTGCCAGCAGCTTGCAGCTAGCGGGAGAGAGTGGGGCCAACGTCCTGACTTTC. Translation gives CASSLQLAGESGANVLTF.

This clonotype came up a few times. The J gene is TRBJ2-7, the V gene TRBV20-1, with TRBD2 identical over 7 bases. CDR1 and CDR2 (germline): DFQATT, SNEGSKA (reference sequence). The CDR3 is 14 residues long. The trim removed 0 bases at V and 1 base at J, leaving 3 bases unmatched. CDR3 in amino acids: CSARDPGGSYEQYF. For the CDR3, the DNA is TGCAGTGCTAGAGATCCCGGGGGGTCCTACGAGCAGTACTTC.

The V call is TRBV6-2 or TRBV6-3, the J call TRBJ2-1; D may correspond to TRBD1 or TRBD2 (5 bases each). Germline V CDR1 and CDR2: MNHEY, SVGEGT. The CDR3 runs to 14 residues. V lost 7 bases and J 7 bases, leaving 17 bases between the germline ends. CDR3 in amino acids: CASTRDHLWNEQFF. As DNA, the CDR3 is TGTGCCAGCACCCGGGACCACCTCTGGAATGAGCAGTTCTTC.

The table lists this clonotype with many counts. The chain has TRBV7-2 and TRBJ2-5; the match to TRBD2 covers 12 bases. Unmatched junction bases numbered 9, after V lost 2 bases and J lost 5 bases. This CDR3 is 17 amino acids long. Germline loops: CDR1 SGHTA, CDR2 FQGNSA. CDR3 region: CASSLYLAGGLGETQYF. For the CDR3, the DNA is TGTGCCAGCAGCTTATACCTAGCGGGGGGGCTGGGTGAGACCCAGTACTTC.

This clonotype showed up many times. CDR3 loop: CASSYKRPNTEAFF. CDR3 sequence (DNA): TGTGCCAGCAGTTACAAACGCCCGAACACTGAAGCTTTCTTT. The gene calls are TRBV6-5 and TRBJ1-1; D gene uncertain. Germline assignment: CDR1 MNHEY and CDR2 SVGAGI. V lost 2 bases, J lost 1 base, and 8 bases lay in between. The CDR3 is 14 residues long.

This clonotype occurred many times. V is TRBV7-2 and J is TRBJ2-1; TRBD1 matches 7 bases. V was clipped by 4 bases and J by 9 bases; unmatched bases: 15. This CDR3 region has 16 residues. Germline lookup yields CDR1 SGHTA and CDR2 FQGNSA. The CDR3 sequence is CASSSRTGIMWREQFF. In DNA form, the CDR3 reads TGTGCCAGCAGCTCCCGGACAGGAATTATGTGGCGTGAGCAGTTCTTC.

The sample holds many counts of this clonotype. The CDR3 sequence is CASSSSSGRAYIQYF. The CDR3 bases are TGTGCCAGCAGCTCCTCCAGCGGGAGGGCCTACATTCAGTACTTC. This sequence joins TRBV7-9 and TRBJ2-4, with 10 bases identical to TRBD2. Losses at the gene ends were 4 bases for V and 8 bases for J; bases not matched to a gene: 8. This CDR3 contains 15 residues. Germline CDR1 reads SEHNR; CDR2 reads FQNEAQ (reference sequence).

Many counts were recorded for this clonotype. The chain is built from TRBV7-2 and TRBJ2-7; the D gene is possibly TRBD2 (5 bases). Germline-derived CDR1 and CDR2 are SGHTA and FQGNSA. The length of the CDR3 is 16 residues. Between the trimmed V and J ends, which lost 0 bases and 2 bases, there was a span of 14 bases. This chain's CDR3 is CASSLARSANPYEQYF. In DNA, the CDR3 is TGTGCCAGCAGCTTAGCCCGTAGCGCGAATCCCTACGAGCAGTACTTC.

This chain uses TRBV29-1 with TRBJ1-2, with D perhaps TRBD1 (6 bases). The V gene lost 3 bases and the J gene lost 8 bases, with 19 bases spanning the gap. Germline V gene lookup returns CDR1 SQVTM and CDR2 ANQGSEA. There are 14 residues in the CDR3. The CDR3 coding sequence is TGCAGCGTTGATATGGTCCCAGGGGCTCAGGGCTACACCTTC. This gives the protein CSVDMVPGAQGYTF.

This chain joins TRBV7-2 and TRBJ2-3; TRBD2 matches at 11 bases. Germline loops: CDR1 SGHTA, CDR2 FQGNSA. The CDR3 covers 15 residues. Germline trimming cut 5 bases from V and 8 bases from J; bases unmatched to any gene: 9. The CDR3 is CASSLETSGTRTQYF. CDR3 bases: TGTGCCAGCAGCCTAGAGACTAGCGGGACTCGTACGCAGTATTTT.

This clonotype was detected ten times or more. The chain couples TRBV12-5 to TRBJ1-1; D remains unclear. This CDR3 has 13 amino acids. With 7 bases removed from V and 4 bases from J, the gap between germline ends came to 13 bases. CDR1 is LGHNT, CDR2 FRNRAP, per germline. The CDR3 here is CASATGRPTEAFF. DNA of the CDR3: TGTGCTAGTGCCACCGGGAGGCCCACTGAAGCTTTCTTT.

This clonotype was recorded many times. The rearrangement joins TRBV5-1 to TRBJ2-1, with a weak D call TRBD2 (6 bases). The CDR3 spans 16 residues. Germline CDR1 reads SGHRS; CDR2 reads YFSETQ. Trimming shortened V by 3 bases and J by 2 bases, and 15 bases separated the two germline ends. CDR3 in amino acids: CASSSISGRAYNEQFF. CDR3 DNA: TGCGCCAGCAGCTCAATTAGCGGTAGAGCCTACAATGAGCAGTTCTTC.

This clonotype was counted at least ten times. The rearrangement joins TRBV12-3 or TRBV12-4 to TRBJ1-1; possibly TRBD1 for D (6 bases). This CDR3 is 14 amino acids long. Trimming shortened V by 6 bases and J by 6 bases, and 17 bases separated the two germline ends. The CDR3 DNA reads TGTGCCAGCAGGTGGGGCAGGGGCTCCGCTGAAGCTTTCTTT. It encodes CASRWGRGSAEAFF.

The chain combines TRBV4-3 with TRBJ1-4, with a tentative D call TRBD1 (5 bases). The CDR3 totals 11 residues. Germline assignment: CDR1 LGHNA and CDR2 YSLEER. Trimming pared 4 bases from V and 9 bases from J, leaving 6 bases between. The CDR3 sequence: CASSPGQKLFF. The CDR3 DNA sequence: TGCGCCAGCAGCCCAGGGCAAAAACTGTTTTTT.

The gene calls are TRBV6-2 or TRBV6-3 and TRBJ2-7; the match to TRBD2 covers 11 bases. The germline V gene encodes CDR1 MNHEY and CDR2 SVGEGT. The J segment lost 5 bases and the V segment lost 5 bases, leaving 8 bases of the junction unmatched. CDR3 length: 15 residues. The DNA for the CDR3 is TGTGCCAGCAGTACTAGCGGGAGCCCCCCCCACGAGCAGTACTTC. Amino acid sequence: CASSTSGSPPHEQYF.

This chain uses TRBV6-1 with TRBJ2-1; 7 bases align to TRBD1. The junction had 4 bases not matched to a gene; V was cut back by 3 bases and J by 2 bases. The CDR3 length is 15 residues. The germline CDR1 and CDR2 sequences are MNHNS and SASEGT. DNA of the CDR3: TGTGCCAGCAGTGAGCCCGGGACAGCCTACAATGAGCAGTTCTTC. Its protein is CASSEPGTAYNEQFF.

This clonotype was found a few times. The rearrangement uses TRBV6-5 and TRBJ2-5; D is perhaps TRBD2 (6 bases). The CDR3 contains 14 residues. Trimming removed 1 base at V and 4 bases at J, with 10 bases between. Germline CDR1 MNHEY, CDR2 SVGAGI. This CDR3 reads CASSYFRRGETQYF. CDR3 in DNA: TGTGCCAGCAGTTACTTCAGGAGGGGAGAGACCCAGTACTTC.

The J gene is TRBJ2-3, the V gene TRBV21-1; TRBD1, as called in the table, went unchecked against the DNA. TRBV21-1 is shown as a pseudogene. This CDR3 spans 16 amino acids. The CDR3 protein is CASSNRAPGSTDTQYF. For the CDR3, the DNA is TGTGCCAGCAGCAACCGGGCCCCGGGGAGCACAGATACGCAGTATTTT.

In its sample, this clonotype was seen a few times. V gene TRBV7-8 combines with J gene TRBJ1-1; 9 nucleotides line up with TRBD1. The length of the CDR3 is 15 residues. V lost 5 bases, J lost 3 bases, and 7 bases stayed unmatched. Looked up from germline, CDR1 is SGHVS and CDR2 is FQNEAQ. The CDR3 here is CASSAEQGAYTEAFF. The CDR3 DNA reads TGTGCCAGCAGCGCCGAACAGGGGGCATACACTGAAGCTTTCTTT.

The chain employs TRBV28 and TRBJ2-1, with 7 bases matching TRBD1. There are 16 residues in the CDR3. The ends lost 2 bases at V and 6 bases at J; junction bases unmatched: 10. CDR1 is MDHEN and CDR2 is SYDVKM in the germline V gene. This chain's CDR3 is CASSLMWPGGPNEQFF. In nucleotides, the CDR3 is TGTGCCAGCAGTTTAATGTGGCCAGGGGGACCCAATGAGCAGTTCTTC.

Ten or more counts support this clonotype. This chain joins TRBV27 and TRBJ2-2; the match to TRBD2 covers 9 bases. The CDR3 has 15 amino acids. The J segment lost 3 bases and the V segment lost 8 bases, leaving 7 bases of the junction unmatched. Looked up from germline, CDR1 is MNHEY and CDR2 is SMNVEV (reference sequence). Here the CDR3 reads CASAGGGWDTGELFF. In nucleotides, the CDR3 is TGTGCCAGCGCGGGAGGGGGCTGGGACACCGGGGAGCTGTTTTTT.

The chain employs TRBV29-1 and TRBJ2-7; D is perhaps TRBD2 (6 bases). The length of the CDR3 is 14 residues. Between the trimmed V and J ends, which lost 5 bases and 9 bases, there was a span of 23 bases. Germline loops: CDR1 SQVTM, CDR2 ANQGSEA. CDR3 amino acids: CSVQPGLTPRWQYF. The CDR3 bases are TGCAGCGTTCAACCGGGACTCACGCCCCGATGGCAGTACTTC.

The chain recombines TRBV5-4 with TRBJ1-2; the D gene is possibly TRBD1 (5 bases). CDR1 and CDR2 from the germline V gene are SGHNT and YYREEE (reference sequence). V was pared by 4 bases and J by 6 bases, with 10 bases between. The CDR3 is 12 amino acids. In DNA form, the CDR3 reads TGTGCCAGCAGCGATCAGACAGATGGCTACACCTTC. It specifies CASSDQTDGYTF.

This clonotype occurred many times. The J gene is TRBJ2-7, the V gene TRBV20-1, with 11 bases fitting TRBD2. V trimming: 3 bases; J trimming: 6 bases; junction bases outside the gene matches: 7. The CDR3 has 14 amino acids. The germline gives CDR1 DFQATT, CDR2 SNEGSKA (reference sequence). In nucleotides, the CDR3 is TGCAGTGCTAGCCAACTAGCGGGAGTAAGCGAGCAGTACTTC. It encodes CSASQLAGVSEQYF.